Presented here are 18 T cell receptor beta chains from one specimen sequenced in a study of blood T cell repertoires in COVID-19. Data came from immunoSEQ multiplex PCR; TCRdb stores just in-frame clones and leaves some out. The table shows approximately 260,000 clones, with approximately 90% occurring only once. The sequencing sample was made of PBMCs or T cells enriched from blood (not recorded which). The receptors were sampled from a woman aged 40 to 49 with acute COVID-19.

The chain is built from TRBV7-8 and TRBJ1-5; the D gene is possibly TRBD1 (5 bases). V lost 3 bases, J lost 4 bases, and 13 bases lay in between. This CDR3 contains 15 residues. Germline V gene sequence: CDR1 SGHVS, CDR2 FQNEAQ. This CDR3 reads CASSFRRVRNQPQHF. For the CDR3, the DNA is TGTGCCAGCAGCTTCCGCAGGGTTAGGAATCAGCCCCAGCATTTT. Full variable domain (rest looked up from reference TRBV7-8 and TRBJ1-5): GAGVSQSPRYKVAKRGQDVALRCDPISGHVSLFWYQQALGQGPEFLTYFQNEAQLDKSGLPSDRFFAERPEGSVSTLKIQRTQQEDSAVYLCASSFRRVRNQPQHFGDGTRLSIL.

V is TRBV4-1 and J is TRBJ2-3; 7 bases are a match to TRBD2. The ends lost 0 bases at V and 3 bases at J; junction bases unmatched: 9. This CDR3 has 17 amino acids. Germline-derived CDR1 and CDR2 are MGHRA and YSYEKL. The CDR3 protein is CASSQDPAGFETDTQYF. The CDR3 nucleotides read TGCGCCAGCAGCCAAGATCCAGCGGGGTTTGAAACAGATACGCAGTATTTT.

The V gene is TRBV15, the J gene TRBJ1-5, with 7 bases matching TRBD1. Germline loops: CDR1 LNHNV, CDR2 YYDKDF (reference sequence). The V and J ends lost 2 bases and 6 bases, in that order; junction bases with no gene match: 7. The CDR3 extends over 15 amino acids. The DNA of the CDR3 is TGTGCCACCAGCAGAAAAACAGGGGCTTCTCAGCCCCAGCATTTT. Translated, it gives CATSRKTGASQPQHF.

The DNA of the CDR3 is TGTGCCAGCAGCGTAGTGGGGGCCTACACAGATACGCAGTATTTT. Encoded protein: CASSVVGAYTDTQYF. V is TRBV9 and J is TRBJ2-3, with D perhaps TRBD1 (6 bases). The CDR3 consists of 15 residues. V was cut by 0 bases and J by 2 bases, with 10 bases left in between. Germline V gene sequence: CDR1 SGDLS, CDR2 YYNGEE.

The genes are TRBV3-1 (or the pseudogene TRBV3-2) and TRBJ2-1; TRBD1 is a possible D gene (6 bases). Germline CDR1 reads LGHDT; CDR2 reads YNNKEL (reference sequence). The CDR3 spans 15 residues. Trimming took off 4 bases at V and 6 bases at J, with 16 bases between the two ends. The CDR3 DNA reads TGTGCCAGCAGCCCGACAGGTAGTGGGGGCAATGAGCAGTTCTTC. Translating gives CASSPTGSGGNEQFF.

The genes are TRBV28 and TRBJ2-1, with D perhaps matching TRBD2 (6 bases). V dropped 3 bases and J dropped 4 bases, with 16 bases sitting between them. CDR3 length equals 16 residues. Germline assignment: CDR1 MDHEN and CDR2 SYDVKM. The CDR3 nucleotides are TGTGCCAGCAGTTTCCGGCGGACGGGGGAGTACAATGAGCAGTTCTTC. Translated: CASSFRRTGEYNEQFF.

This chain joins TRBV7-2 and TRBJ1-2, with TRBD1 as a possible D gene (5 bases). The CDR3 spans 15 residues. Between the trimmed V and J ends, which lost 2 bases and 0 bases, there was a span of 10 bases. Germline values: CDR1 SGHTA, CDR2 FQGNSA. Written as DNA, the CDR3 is TGTGCCAGCAGCTTAAATCGGGGGGCTAACTATGGCTACACCTTC. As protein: CASSLNRGANYGYTF. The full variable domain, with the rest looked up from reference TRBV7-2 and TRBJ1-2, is GAGVSQSPSNKVTEKGKDVELRCDPISGHTALYWYRQSLGQGLEFLIYFQGNSAPDKSGLPSDRFSAERTGGSVSTLTIQRTQQEDSAVYLCASSLNRGANYGYTFGSGTRLTVV.

CDR3 in amino acids: CASSHDLIGQGNGYTF. CDR3 in DNA: TGTGCCAGCTCACACGACCTTATAGGACAGGGAAATGGCTACACCTTC. The chain employs TRBV18 and TRBJ1-2; 8 nucleotides match TRBD1. The germline V gene has CDR1 KGHSH and CDR2 LQKENI. The V gene end was trimmed by 4 bases and the J gene end by 6 bases; junction bases not matched to a gene: 13. The CDR3 is made up of 16 amino acids.

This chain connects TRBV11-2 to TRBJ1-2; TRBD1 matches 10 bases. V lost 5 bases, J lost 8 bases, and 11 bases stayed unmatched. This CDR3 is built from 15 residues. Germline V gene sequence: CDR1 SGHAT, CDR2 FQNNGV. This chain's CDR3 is CASSPSPGQGSGYTF. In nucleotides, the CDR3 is TGTGCCAGCAGCCCATCCCCGGGACAGGGGAGCGGCTACACCTTC.

CDR3: CASSSPGQLNTGELFF. The CDR3 DNA follows: TGCGCCAGCAGCTCTCCGGGACAGCTCAACACCGGGGAGCTGTTTTTT. The chain has TRBV5-1 and TRBJ2-2; 7 bases are a match to TRBD1. V was clipped by 3 bases and J by 2 bases; unmatched bases: 7. The CDR3 covers 16 residues. In germline, CDR1 is SGHRS, CDR2 YFSETQ.

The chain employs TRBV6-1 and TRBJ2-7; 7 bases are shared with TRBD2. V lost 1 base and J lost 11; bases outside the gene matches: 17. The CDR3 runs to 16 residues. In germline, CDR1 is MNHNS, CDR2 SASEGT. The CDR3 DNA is TGTGCCAGCAGTGAAGGCGTAGCGGGTGGGCTGGATAACGAGTACGTC. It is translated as CASSEGVAGGLDNEYV.

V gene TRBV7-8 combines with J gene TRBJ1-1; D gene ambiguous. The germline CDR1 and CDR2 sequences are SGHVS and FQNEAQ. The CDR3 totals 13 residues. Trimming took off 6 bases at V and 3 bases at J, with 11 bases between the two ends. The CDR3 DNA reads TGTGCCAGCAGTGCCCTTCAGGACACTGAAGCTTTCTTT. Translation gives CASSALQDTEAFF.

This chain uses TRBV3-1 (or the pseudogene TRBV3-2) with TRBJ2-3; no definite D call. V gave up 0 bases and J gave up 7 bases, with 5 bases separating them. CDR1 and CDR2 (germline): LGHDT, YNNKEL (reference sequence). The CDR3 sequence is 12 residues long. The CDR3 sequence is CASSQDLNTQYF. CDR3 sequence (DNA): TGTGCCAGCAGCCAAGATCTAAATACGCAGTATTTT.

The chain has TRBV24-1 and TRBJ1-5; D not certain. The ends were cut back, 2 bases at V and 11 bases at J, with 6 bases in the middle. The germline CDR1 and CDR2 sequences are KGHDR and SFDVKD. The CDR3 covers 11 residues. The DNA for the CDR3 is TGTGCCACCAGTGATTCTAGGACCCAGCATTTT. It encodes CATSDSRTQHF.

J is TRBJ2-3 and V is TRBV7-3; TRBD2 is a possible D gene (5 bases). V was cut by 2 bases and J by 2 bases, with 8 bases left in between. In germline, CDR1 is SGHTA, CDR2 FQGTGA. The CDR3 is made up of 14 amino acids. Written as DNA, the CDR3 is TGTGCCAGCAGCTTAGACGGACTCACAGATACGCAGTATTTT. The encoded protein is CASSLDGLTDTQYF.

CDR3 sequence reads: CASSVTAYNEQFF. CDR3 sequence (DNA): TGTGCCAGCAGCGTAACAGCATACAATGAGCAGTTCTTC. V gene TRBV9 combines with J gene TRBJ2-1; D remains ambiguous. The V and J ends lost 1 base and 4 bases respectively, with 6 bases between them. The V gene's germline CDR1 is SGDLS and CDR2 YYNGEE. This CDR3 comprises 13 residues.

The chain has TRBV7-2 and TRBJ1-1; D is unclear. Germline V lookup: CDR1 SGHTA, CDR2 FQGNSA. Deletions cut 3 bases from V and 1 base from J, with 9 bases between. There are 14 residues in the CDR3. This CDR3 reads CASSFDAGNTEAFF. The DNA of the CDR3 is TGTGCCAGCAGCTTCGATGCAGGGAACACTGAAGCTTTCTTT. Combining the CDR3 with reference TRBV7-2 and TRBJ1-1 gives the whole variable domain GAGVSQSPSNKVTEKGKDVELRCDPISGHTALYWYRQSLGQGLEFLIYFQGNSAPDKSGLPSDRFSAERTGGSVSTLTIQRTQQEDSAVYLCASSFDAGNTEAFFGQGTRLTVV.

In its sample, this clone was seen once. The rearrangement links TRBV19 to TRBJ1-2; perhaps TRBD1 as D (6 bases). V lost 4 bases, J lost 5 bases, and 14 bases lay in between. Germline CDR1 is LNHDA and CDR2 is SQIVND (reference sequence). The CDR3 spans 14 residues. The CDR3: CASSTLDRVYGYTF. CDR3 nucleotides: TGTGCCAGTAGTACCCTGGACAGAGTATATGGCTACACCTTC.